These 22 T cell receptor beta chains were sequenced from one sample in a study of cytomegalovirus exposure and HLA in healthy donors. This PCR relied on a set of 60 Vbeta primers and 13 Jbeta primers. The data were produced by immunoSEQ multiplex PCR, yet TCRdb's version contains in-frame clones alone and is incomplete. The sample yields some 150,000 clones, roughly 81% seen once. The source material was PBMCs. These receptors were collected from a female donor in good health and CMV-seronegative.

The chain combines TRBV19 with TRBJ1-1; D call uncertain. The germline V and J ends were trimmed by 3 bases and 6 bases, with 8 bases remaining between them. This CDR3 spans 12 amino acids. Germline CDR1 reads LNHDA; CDR2 reads SQIVND (reference sequence). The CDR3 DNA follows: TGTGCCAGTAGTATCGGGAGCCCTGAAGCTTTCTTT. Amino acid sequence: CASSIGSPEAFF.

This clone came up once. This chain uses TRBV5-1 with TRBJ2-4; 7 nucleotides match TRBD2. Trimming removed 4 bases from V and 1 base from J; junction bases left unmatched: 11. This CDR3 is built from 17 residues. In germline, CDR1 is SGHRS, CDR2 YFSETQ. The CDR3 coding sequence is TGCGCCAGCAGCCCTAGTCTTGCGGGAGTGGCCAAAAACATTCAGTACTTC. Protein product: CASSPSLAGVAKNIQYF.

V gene TRBV5-4 combines with J gene TRBJ2-1; 14 nucleotides align to TRBD2. The CDR3 loop spans 17 amino acids. Germline V gene lookup returns CDR1 SGHNT and CDR2 YYREEE (reference sequence). J was trimmed by 7 bases and V by 4 bases; bases with no gene match: 10. The CDR3 sequence is CASSQGLAGGWKNEQFF. The DNA for the CDR3 is TGTGCCAGCAGCCAAGGACTAGCGGGAGGTTGGAAGAATGAGCAGTTCTTC. Drawing the rest from reference TRBV5-4 and TRBJ2-1, the complete variable domain is ETGVTQSPTHLIKTRGQQVTLRCSSQSGHNTVSWYQQALGQGPQFIFQYYREEENGRGNFPPRFSGLQFPNYSSELNVNALELDDSALYLCASSQGLAGGWKNEQFFGPGTRLTVL.

CDR3: CASERGGLPMGYTF. CDR3 DNA: TGTGCCAGCGAGCGGGGGGGCTTACCCATGGGCTACACCTTC. The chain links TRBV2 to TRBJ1-2; possibly TRBD1 for D (6 bases). Trimming took off 8 bases at V and 8 bases at J, with 21 bases between the two ends. Germline loops: CDR1 SNHLY, CDR2 FYNNEI. The CDR3 is 14 amino acids.

V gene TRBV11-3 combines with J gene TRBJ2-3, with D possibly being TRBD2 (7 bases). The germline CDR1 and CDR2 sequences are SGHNT and YENEEA. V lost 5 bases and J 5 bases, leaving 17 bases between the germline ends. The CDR3 length is 15 residues. The DNA of the CDR3 is TGTGCCAGCAGCCCGATCGGGGGGCGTATAGATACGCAGTATTTT. It codes for CASSPIGGRIDTQYF.

The chain combines TRBV5-5 with TRBJ1-1; weak D call: TRBD1 (5 bases). CDR3 length equals 14 residues. Germline V CDR1 and CDR2: SGHKS, YYEKEE (reference sequence). The germline V and J ends were trimmed by 2 bases and 2 bases, with 10 bases remaining between them. The CDR3 here is CASSFTDSNTEAFF. DNA of the CDR3: TGTGCCAGCAGCTTTACCGACAGTAACACTGAAGCTTTCTTT.

The chain carries TRBV6-4 and TRBJ2-3; D is perhaps TRBD1 (6 bases). Trimming took 4 bases from V and 1 from J, leaving 9 bases between them. The CDR3 has 14 residues. Germline V gives CDR1 MRHNA, CDR2 SNTAGT. The DNA for the CDR3 is TGTGCCAGCAGTGCGGACAGACGCACAGATACGCAGTATTTT. Translated: CASSADRRTDTQYF.

J is TRBJ1-2 and V is TRBV6-6; tentatively, D is TRBD1 (6 bases). This CDR3 spans 14 amino acids. Germline CDR1 and CDR2: MNHNY and SVGAGI (reference sequence). V gave up 4 bases and J gave up 2 bases, with 11 bases separating them. CDR3 bases: TGTGCCAGCAGTTCTTGGCAGGGGAACTATGGCTACACCTTC. The encoded protein is CASSSWQGNYGYTF.

Written as DNA, the CDR3 is TGTGCCAGCAGCTCCAAGGACAGTTTCCAAGAGACCCAGTACTTC. Its translation: CASSSKDSFQETQYF. This chain connects TRBV11-3 to TRBJ2-5; maybe TRBD1 (6 bases). The germline V gene encodes CDR1 SGHNT and CDR2 YENEEA. The CDR3 totals 15 residues. The V end lost 4 bases, the J end lost 1 base, and 13 bases lay between the germline ends.

The V and J genes are TRBV4-1 and TRBJ2-1; no firm D call. Trimming left V 2 bases short and J 1 base short, with 12 bases between. The CDR3 is 16 residues long. Per the germline V gene, CDR1 is MGHRA and CDR2 is YSYEKL. CDR3 DNA: TGCGCCAGCAGCCAATTGGGCTCCTTATCCTACAATGAGCAGTTCTTC. Its translation is CASSQLGSLSYNEQFF.

The chain carries TRBV6-1 and TRBJ1-3; D unclear. V dropped 10 bases and J dropped 4 bases, with 11 bases sitting between them. From germline, CDR1 is MNHNS and CDR2 SASEGT. This CDR3 comprises 12 residues. The CDR3 DNA reads as TGTGCCACCCAGGTTGGAGGAAACACCATATATTTT. It is translated as CATQVGGNTIYF.

The chain links TRBV10-3 to TRBJ1-2, with D possibly being TRBD1 (5 bases). Germline lookup yields CDR1 ENHRY and CDR2 SYGVKD. The CDR3 sequence is 14 residues long. Trimming took off 3 bases at V and 2 bases at J, with 10 bases between the two ends. The CDR3 DNA reads as TGTGCCATCAGTGACCGGGGGGGAAACTATGGCTACACCTTC. Encoded protein: CAISDRGGNYGYTF.

This sequence joins TRBV28 and TRBJ1-5, with D perhaps TRBD1 (5 bases). V was pared by 3 bases and J by 2 bases, with 11 bases between. CDR1 and CDR2 from the germline V gene are MDHEN and SYDVKM. The CDR3 contains 15 residues. The CDR3 sequence is CASSFGRDGNQPQHF. The CDR3, as DNA: TGTGCCAGCAGTTTCGGCAGGGATGGCAATCAGCCCCAGCATTTT.

CDR3 residues: CASSELAGRSEQYF. CDR3 nucleotide sequence: TGTGCCAGCAGCGAGCTGGCAGGGAGGAGCGAGCAGTACTTC. This chain uses TRBV2 with TRBJ2-7, with D possibly being TRBD2 (6 bases). The V end was cut by 6 bases, the J end by 6 bases, with 18 bases between. Germline V gene lookup returns CDR1 SNHLY and CDR2 FYNNEI. CDR3 length: 14 residues.

This clone was counted a few times. The rearrangement links TRBV6-6 to TRBJ1-3, with D possibly matching TRBD1 (5 bases). V dropped 6 bases and J dropped 2 bases, with 17 bases sitting between them. The CDR3 contains 16 residues. Germline V gene data show CDR1 as MNHNY and CDR2 as SVGAGI (reference sequence). The CDR3: CASSPQSRGAGNTIYF. In DNA, the CDR3 is TGTGCCAGCAGCCCACAGTCCCGGGGGGCTGGAAACACCATATATTTT.

The chain uses TRBV7-8 and TRBJ2-7; 9 bases map to TRBD1. V was pared by 1 base and J by 6 bases, with 7 bases of the junction left unmatched. The length of the CDR3 is 15 residues. CDR1 and CDR2 from the germline V gene are SGHVS and FQNEAQ. The CDR3 reads CASSLVQGATGEQYF. The CDR3 bases are TGTGCCAGCAGCTTAGTACAGGGGGCAACCGGCGAGCAGTACTTC.

V usage is TRBV9 and J usage is TRBJ2-7; 9 bases fit TRBD1. This CDR3 contains 15 residues. Unmatched junction bases numbered 4, after V lost 3 bases and J lost 0 bases. Looked up from germline, CDR1 is SGDLS and CDR2 is YYNGEE. CDR3 DNA: TGTGCCAGCAGCGCGCAACAGGGGGCCTCCTACGAGCAGTACTTC. Amino acid sequence: CASSAQQGASYEQYF.

This chain connects TRBV5-1 to TRBJ1-1; D not resolved. The CDR3 extends over 13 amino acids. V was trimmed by 2 bases and J by 1 base, leaving 6 bases between them. Germline loops: CDR1 SGHRS, CDR2 YFSETQ. The CDR3 here is CASSLESNTEAFF. CDR3 nucleotides: TGCGCCAGCAGCTTAGAGTCGAACACTGAAGCTTTCTTT.

The chain combines TRBV2 with TRBJ2-3; D is unresolved. Germline V gene data show CDR1 as SNHLY and CDR2 as FYNNEI. The CDR3 length is 14 residues. Deletions cut 5 bases from V and 1 base from J, with 10 bases between. The CDR3 DNA reads TGTGCCAGCAGTATGAGGTGGGGCACAGATACGCAGTATTTT. Translated, it gives CASSMRWGTDTQYF.

V gene TRBV15 combines with J gene TRBJ2-3; 9 positions agree with TRBD1. Germline loops: CDR1 LNHNV, CDR2 YYDKDF (reference sequence). After removal of 2 bases from V and 9 bases from J, the junction contained 12 bases not matched to a gene. The CDR3 runs 16 residues. In DNA form, the CDR3 reads TGTGCCACCAGCAGATCGAGGGGACAGGGCTTGGAGACGCAGTATTTT. Amino acid sequence: CATSRSRGQGLETQYF.

The chain is built from TRBV6-4 and TRBJ2-1; TRBD1 matches 9 bases. With V trimmed by 4 bases and J by 4 bases, 11 bases remained unmatched. CDR3 length: 17 amino acids. Germline values: CDR1 MRHNA, CDR2 SNTAGT. CDR3 nucleotides: TGTGCCAGCAGTGTCGATACCGGGACAGGGTCGTACAATGAGCAGTTCTTC. The encoded protein is CASSVDTGTGSYNEQFF.

The chain is built from TRBV27 and TRBJ1-2, with a tentative D call TRBD1 (6 bases). Per the germline V gene, CDR1 is MNHEY and CDR2 is SMNVEV (reference sequence). V shed 4 bases and J shed 2 bases, with 20 bases lying between them. CDR3 length: 17 residues. CDR3 nucleotides: TGTGCCAGCAGTTCCCTAAGCCCGCCAGGACAGAACTATGGCTACACCTTC. This translates into CASSSLSPPGQNYGYTF.